This T cell receptor (beta chain) was found in a study of blood T cell repertoires in COVID-19. About the research overall: Sites in the United States, Italy and Spain provided acute and convalescent COVID-19 samples.

The CDR3 sequence is 14 residues long. Germline V gene sequence: CDR1 MNHEY, CDR2 SMNVEV (reference sequence). V dropped 5 bases and J dropped 2; count of bases not matched to a gene: 5. Participant-reported clinical history was the basis for cohort assignment. Cohort 3 donors counted as recovered after two negative PCRs, clearance, or resolved symptoms. Clones were sequenced by immunoSEQ multiplex PCR, and TCRdb holds only the in-frame ones, with some missing. The data contain 150,000 to 200,000 clones, more than 85% of them singletons. Sequencing input: PBMCs or T cells enriched from blood (not recorded which). This chain joins TRBV27 and TRBJ2-7; 8 bases line up with TRBD1. The clonotype originates from a woman aged 45 to 65 who had recovered from COVID-19. This CDR3 reads CASSPLTGAYEQYF. CDR3 DNA: TGTGCCAGCAGTCCACTGACAGGGGCCTACGAGCAGTACTTC.